This T cell receptor beta chain came from a study of OX40 agonist ivuxolimab in advanced cancers. About the study: An anti-OX40 (CD134) antibody with agonistic activity, ivuxolimab, was administered to patients.

Measured with immunoSEQ multiplex PCR; TCRdb has only the in-frame clones, and not every one. The sample has about 81,000 clones, 90% to 95% seen once. Sequences were derived from CD4+ or CD8+ T cells sorted from blood, sampled in a trial of the OX40 agonist ivuxolimab. This clonotype was obtained from an adult with an advanced solid tumor such as melanoma, head and neck, liver or kidney cancer.

Written as DNA, the CDR3 is TGTGCCAGCAGCCAAGTGGGCCAGATGAACACCGGGGAGCTGTTTTTT. Translated, it gives CASSQVGQMNTGELFF. The V call is TRBV14, the J call TRBJ2-2, with no clear D. The CDR3 extends over 16 amino acids. Deletions cut 1 base from V and 1 base from J, with 10 bases between. Germline assignment: CDR1 SGHDN and CDR2 FVKESK.